A selection of T cell receptor beta chains follows, all from one sample in a study of cytotoxic CD8 clonotypes in ibrutinib-treated CLL. TCRdb keeps only in-frame clones here, not all; method: immunoSEQ multiplex PCR. The sample shows some 43,000 clones, around 73% of them seen only once. The specimen comprised PBMCs, sampled after 12 months of ibrutinib treatment. The receptor set was obtained from a human donor with chronic lymphocytic leukemia. The CDR3 runs from the conserved cysteine through the conserved F or W. A D gene is named only where the DNA matches it firmly. Rows may omit the clone size; those that give it use once, few, many or a size class.

d_gene | j_gene | abundance | v_gene | CDR3nt | CDR3aa
TRBD2 | TRBJ2-1 | . | TRBV4-1 | TGCGCCAGCAGCCAACCCGTAGCGGGGGGAACCTTCTACAATGAGCAGTTCTTC | CASSQPVAGGTFYNEQFF
. | TRBJ2-2 | . | TRBV14 | TGTGCCAGCAGCCTAAGTCTCGGACAGTTCGTCACCGGGGAGCTGTTTTTT | CASSLSLGQFVTGELFF
. | TRBJ2-3 | few | TRBV5-4 | TGTGCCAGCAGCTGGCTCAACACAGATACGCAGTATTTT | CASSWLNTDTQYF
TRBD2 | TRBJ2-3 | . | TRBV7-3 | TGTGCCAGCAGCTTAATAGCGGGGAGCGGCACAGATACGCAGTATTTT | CASSLIAGSGTDTQYF
. | TRBJ2-5 | . | TRBV2 | TGTGCCACCACCAGGGTTTGGTTACTGGCCCAGTACTTC | CATTRVWLLAQYF
TRBD2 | TRBJ2-3 | once | TRBV5-4 | TGTGCCAGCAGCTTGGTGGGACTAGCGAAGGATACGCAGTATTTT | CASSLVGLAKDTQYF
. | TRBJ2-2 | . | TRBV7-2 | TGTGCCAGCAGCTTAGGTCCCCTGGTACCCGGGGAGCTGTTTTTT | CASSLGPLVPGELFF
TRBD1 | TRBJ2-5 | . | TRBV5-6 | TGTGCCAGCAGCTCGCCGGGACAGCCAACCCAAGAGACCCAGTACTTC | CASSSPGQPTQETQYF
TRBD2 | TRBJ2-1 | . | TRBV11-2 | TGTGCCAGCGGGGTTAGCGGGGGGGCCGCCCAGTTCTTC | CASGVSGGAAQFF
. | TRBJ2-7 | many | TRBV2 | TGTGCCAGCAGGGTCACTGGGGCAGGATCATACTACGAGCAGTACTTC | CASRVTGAGSYYEQYF
. | TRBJ1-4 | . | TRBV21-1 | TGTGCCAGCAGCACCCCCGGACAGGGGACCTCCTACCCTCGGGAAGAAAAACTGTTTTTT | CASSTPGQGTSYPREEKLFF
TRBD1 | TRBJ1-6 | few | TRBV6-5 | TGTGCCAGCTGGGACAGGGTAAATTCACCCCTCCACTTT | CASWDRVNSPLHF
. | TRBJ2-2 | . | TRBV9 | TGTGCCAGCAGCGTAGCTCAATCCTCGGGTGAGCTGTTTTTT | CASSVAQSSGELFF
. | TRBJ1-4 | few | TRBV7-2 | TGTGCCAGCAGCTTAAGCAGGGGAGATGAAAAACTGTTTTTT | CASSLSRGDEKLFF
. | TRBJ1-1 | few | TRBV19 | TGTGCCAGTAGTATATGGAGGGACATCCTCCAGAACACTGAAGCTTTCTTT | CASSIWRDILQNTEAFF
TRBD1 | TRBJ1-1 | once | TRBV6-5 | TGTGCCAGCAGGGACAGGGAAGACACTGAAGCTTTCTTT | CASRDREDTEAFF
TRBD1 | TRBJ1-2 | . | TRBV30 | TGTGCCTGGAGTTTATACAGGGGGTTTAACTATGGCTACACCTTC | CAWSLYRGFNYGYTF
. | TRBJ1-5 | once | TRBV2 | TGTGCCAGCAAGCTGGGGACGAGCGATCAGCCCCAGCATTTT | CASKLGTSDQPQHF
. | TRBJ2-1 | medium-sized | TRBV19 | TGTGCCAGTACCCTCAACCCCCACAATGAGCAGTTCTTC | CASTLNPHNEQFF
TRBD1 | TRBJ2-7 | . | TRBV6-5 | TGTGCCAGCTCGGGGGACAGGGCTAACGAGCAGTACTTC | CASSGDRANEQYF
. | TRBJ1-1 | . | TRBV30 | TGTGCCTGGAGTGTACAGAGGGACACTGAAGCTTTCTTT | CAWSVQRDTEAFF
TRBD1 | TRBJ1-6 | . | TRBV4-1 | TGCGCCAGCAGCCAATCCACCGGGACAGCTAATTCACCCCTCCACTTT | CASSQSTGTANSPLHF
. | TRBJ1-2 | . | TRBV6-4 | TGTGCCAGCAGTTCAGAACCGGGAAGCCCGAGGGGCGGCTACACCTTC | CASSSEPGSPRGGYTF